This is a list of T cell receptor beta chains from one sample in a study of blood T cell repertoires in COVID-19. The method was immunoSEQ multiplex PCR; TCRdb's version includes in-frame clones alone and lacks a portion of them. The data show 150,000 or so clones, about 87% seen once. The material sequenced was peripheral blood. These receptors originate from a woman in her 70s with COVID-19, enrolled during active disease. Each CDR3 is given with its conserved first and last residue. The D gene is left open where the match is weak. For some rows the clone size is stated as once, few or many, or as a class when expanded; others skip it.

abundance	d_gene	v_gene	j_gene	CDR3aa	CDR3nt
.	TRBD1	TRBV29-1	TRBJ2-7	CSVDGQGVTGEQYF	TGCAGCGTTGATGGGCAGGGGGTCACGGGCGAGCAGTACTTC
.	TRBD1	TRBV5-5	TRBJ2-5	CASSRTGQGTETQYF	TGTGCCAGCAGCCGGACGGGACAGGGGACAGAGACCCAGTACTTC
.	.	TRBV25-1	TRBJ2-5	CASSEYSGRGGSRETQYF	TGTGCCAGCAGTGAATATTCGGGCCGGGGAGGCAGTAGAGAGACCCAGTACTTC
once	.	TRBV5-1	TRBJ1-2	CASREEDQRGYTF	TGCGCCAGCAGGGAGGAAGACCAACGAGGCTACACCTTC
.	TRBD2	TRBV7-2	TRBJ2-7	CASSTLGIAGGPYEQYF	TGTGCCAGCAGCACCCTCGGGATAGCGGGGGGGCCCTACGAGCAGTACTTC
.	.	TRBV28	TRBJ1-1	CASSSPGSQVPEAFF	TGTGCCAGCAGTTCCCCCGGCAGTCAGGTGCCTGAAGCTTTCTTT
.	.	TRBV12-3/TRBV12-4	TRBJ2-7	CASGRGASYEQYF	TGTGCCAGCGGCCGGGGGGCGTCCTACGAGCAGTACTTC
.	TRBD2	TRBV5-1	TRBJ2-3	CASSPSGGVDTQYF	TGCGCCAGCAGCCCAAGCGGGGGGGTAGATACGCAGTATTTT
.	TRBD1	TRBV12-3/TRBV12-4	TRBJ1-2	CASSLDRGTGYTF	TGTGCCAGCAGCCTTGACAGGGGAACTGGCTACACCTTC
.	.	TRBV5-8	TRBJ2-1	CASSLDRDNEQFF	TGTGCCAGCAGCTTGGACAGGGACAATGAGCAGTTCTTC
.	.	TRBV28	TRBJ2-3	CASIRTLRTVTDTQYF	TGTGCCAGCATTCGCACCCTAAGGACAGTCACAGATACGCAGTATTTT
.	TRBD2	TRBV11-2	TRBJ2-1	CASSLDRASGVYNEQFF	TGTGCCAGCAGCTTAGATCGGGCTAGCGGGGTTTACAATGAGCAGTTCTTC
.	.	TRBV5-4	TRBJ1-3	CASSFGEFSGNTIYF	TGTGCCAGCAGCTTCGGGGAGTTCTCTGGAAACACCATATATTTT
.	.	TRBV3-1/TRBV3-2	TRBJ2-5	CASSQLAQETQYF	TGTGCCAGCAGCCAACTGGCCCAAGAGACCCAGTACTTC
.	TRBD2	TRBV19	TRBJ2-1	CASSTLAGAYNEQFF	TGTGCCAGTAGTACTCTAGCGGGGGCATACAATGAGCAGTTCTTC
.	.	TRBV5-6	TRBJ1-2	CASSLSPGFNYGYTF	TGTGCCAGCAGCTTGTCGCCAGGTTTTAACTATGGCTACACCTTC
.	.	TRBV10-3	TRBJ1-1	CAISGKGIRGTEAFF	TGTGCCATCAGTGGGAAAGGGATAAGGGGCACTGAAGCTTTCTTT
.	.	TRBV6-1	TRBJ1-1	CASSEGSVPNTEAFF	TGTGCCAGCAGTGAAGGATCGGTCCCGAACACTGAAGCTTTCTTT
.	TRBD2	TRBV5-4	TRBJ2-1	CASSLASGVNEQFF	TGTGCCAGCAGCTTGGCTAGCGGGGTCAATGAGCAGTTCTTC
few	.	TRBV19	TRBJ1-2	CASSMSRGSNYGYTF	TGTGCCAGTAGTATGTCTCGGGGGTCGAACTATGGCTACACCTTC
.	TRBD1	TRBV7-2	TRBJ1-1	CASSLVGTGTEAFF	TGTGCCAGCAGCTTAGTCGGGACAGGTACTGAAGCTTTCTTT
.	.	TRBV29-1	TRBJ1-4	CSVWGGAGKEKLFF	TGCAGCGTTTGGGGGGGCGCGGGTAAGGAGAAACTGTTTTTT
.	TRBD1	TRBV6-5	TRBJ1-5	CASSPGTVNQPQHF	TGTGCCAGCAGTCCCGGGACAGTCAATCAGCCCCAGCATTTT
.	.	TRBV7-2	TRBJ1-5	CASSPSAGGNQPQHF	TGTGCCAGCAGCCCCTCAGCAGGTGGCAATCAGCCCCAGCATTTT
.	TRBD2	TRBV5-1	TRBJ2-3	CASSLLAGGQGDTQYF	TGCGCCAGCAGCTTATTAGCGGGGGGGCAGGGAGATACGCAGTATTTT